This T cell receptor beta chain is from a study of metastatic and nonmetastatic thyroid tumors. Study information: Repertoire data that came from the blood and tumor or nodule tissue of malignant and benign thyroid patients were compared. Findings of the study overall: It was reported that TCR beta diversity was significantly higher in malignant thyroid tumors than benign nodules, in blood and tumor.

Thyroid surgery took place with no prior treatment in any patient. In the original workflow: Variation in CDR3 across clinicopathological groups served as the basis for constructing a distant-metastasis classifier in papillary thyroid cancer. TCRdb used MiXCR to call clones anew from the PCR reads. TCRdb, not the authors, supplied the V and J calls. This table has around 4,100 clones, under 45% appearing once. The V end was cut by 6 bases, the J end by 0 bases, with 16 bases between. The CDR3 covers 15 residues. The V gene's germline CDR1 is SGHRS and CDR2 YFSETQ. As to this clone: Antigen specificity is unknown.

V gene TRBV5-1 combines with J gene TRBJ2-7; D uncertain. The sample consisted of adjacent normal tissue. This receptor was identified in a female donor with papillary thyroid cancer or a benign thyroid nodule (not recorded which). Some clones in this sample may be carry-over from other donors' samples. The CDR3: CASTPSEPSSYEQYF. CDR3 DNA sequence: TGCGCCAGCACCCCCTCGGAGCCCAGCTCCTACGAGCAGTACTTC. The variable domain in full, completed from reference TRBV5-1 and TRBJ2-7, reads KAGVTQTPRYLIKTRGQQVTLSCSPISGHRSVSWYQQTPGQGLQFLFEYFSETQRNKGNFPGRFSGRQFSNSRSEMNVSTLELGDSALYLCASTPSEPSSYEQYFGPGTRLTVT.